This T cell receptor beta chain originates from a study of blood T cells in healthy people across ages. General observations from the study: Researchers judged that diversity estimates from one million T cells fell short of true values.

A second PCR of about 7 to 12 cycles used a sample-barcoded 5' primer and a J-beta primer mix. Each cDNA molecule carried a tag from a template-switch adaptor that contained 12 random nucleotides. Via MiXCR, TCRdb re-called the 5' RACE reads, giving one row per CDR3 protein. The profile shows over 1.5 million distinct CDR3 sequences, roughly 49% of them singletons. Only a few counts were recorded for this clonotype. Its specificity is unknown. The receptor was derived from a woman aged 40 to 50 in good health. Input material: blood.

As DNA, the CDR3 is TGTGCCAGCAGCTTAGCGCACTCACAGGTCAGCTCCTACGAGCAGTACTTC. Translated: CASSLAHSQVSSYEQYF. J is TRBJ2-7 and V is TRBV7-2; a weak D match, TRBD1 (5 bases). Per germline, CDR1 SGHTA and CDR2 FQGNSA. Trimming pared 0 bases from V and 0 bases from J, leaving 15 bases between. The CDR3 consists of 17 residues.